The 19 T cell receptor beta chains reported below all come from one sample, sequenced in a study of blood T cell repertoires in COVID-19. Profiling relied on immunoSEQ multiplex PCR, and the TCRdb table lists in-frame clones only, not all of them. This sample carries approximately 300,000 clones, roughly 90% of them seen once, and the ten largest clones take under 5%. Material for sequencing was peripheral blood. The receptors were sampled from a woman between 50 and 59 years old with active or convalescent COVID-19.

This clone was seen a single time. The chain has TRBV6-1 and TRBJ1-2; 7 bases agree with TRBD1. With 4 bases clipped from V and 0 bases from J, the junction kept 11 bases outside the gene matches. The CDR3 covers 17 residues. CDR1 and CDR2 from the germline V gene are MNHNS and SASEGT. The CDR3 DNA reads as TGTGCCAGCAGTGTCCTCGTGGGACAGTCCCCTAACTATGGCTACACCTTC. Amino acids: CASSVLVGQSPNYGYTF.

Written as DNA, the CDR3 is TGCAGCGGGCAGAGCCCTTACAACAGGGAGCAGTACTTC. Translation: CSGQSPYNREQYF. The V and J genes are TRBV29-1 and TRBJ2-7; perhaps TRBD1 as D (5 bases). The length of the CDR3 is 13 residues. In germline, CDR1 is SQVTM, CDR2 ANQGSEA. Trimming removed 7 bases from V and 7 bases from J, with 20 bases in between.

The genes are TRBV15 and TRBJ1-2; possible D gene TRBD1, 5 bases. CDR1 LNHNV and CDR2 YYDKDF come from the germline V gene (reference sequence). The CDR3 has 13 amino acids. V was cut by 1 base and J by 11 bases, with 14 bases left in between. CDR3 region: CATSRGGASGYTF. CDR3 DNA sequence: TGTGCCACCAGCAGAGGTGGGGCCTCCGGTTACACCTTC.

CDR3 loop: CASSLEGALQPQHF. CDR3 bases: TGTGCCAGCAGTTTAGAGGGAGCGCTCCAGCCCCAGCATTTT. This rearrangement joins TRBV28 to TRBJ1-5; no clear D. The germline V gene has CDR1 MDHEN and CDR2 SYDVKM. This CDR3 has 14 residues. V was trimmed by 2 bases and J by 7 bases, leaving 12 bases between them.

The sample holds a few counts of this clone. The chain recombines TRBV7-2 with TRBJ1-5; 8 positions agree with TRBD1. Unmatched junction bases numbered 7, after V lost 5 bases and J lost 4 bases. This CDR3 comprises 15 residues. CDR1 is SGHTA, CDR2 FQGNSA, per germline. CDR3 in DNA: TGTGCCAGCAGCATAACCGGGACAGGAAATCAGCCCCAGCATTTT. Its translation: CASSITGTGNQPQHF.

This chain uses TRBV28 with TRBJ2-7; D may be TRBD1 (5 bases). Trimming removed 2 bases from V and 4 bases from J, with 12 bases in between. The CDR3 runs 14 residues. Germline V gene lookup returns CDR1 MDHEN and CDR2 SYDVKM. The CDR3 reads CASSLTPTDYEQYF. In nucleotides, the CDR3 is TGTGCCAGCAGTTTAACGCCGACAGATTACGAGCAGTACTTC. The variable domain in full, completed from reference TRBV28 and TRBJ2-7, reads DVKVTQSSRYLVKRTGEKVFLECVQDMDHENMFWYRQDPGLGLRLIYFSYDVKMKEKGDIPEGYSVSREKKERFSLILESASTNQTSMYLCASSLTPTDYEQYFGPGTRLTVT.

This sequence joins TRBV9 and TRBJ1-3; D ambiguous. Germline CDR1 SGDLS, CDR2 YYNGEE. This CDR3 spans 14 amino acids. V lost 7 bases to trimming and J lost 0 bases, with 11 bases between them. This CDR3 reads CASGRENSGNTIYF. CDR3 nucleotides: TGTGCCAGCGGGAGGGAGAACTCTGGAAACACCATATATTTT. The variable domain in full, completed from reference TRBV9 and TRBJ1-3, reads DSGVTQTPKHLITATGQRVTLRCSPRSGDLSVYWYQQSLDQGLQFLIQYYNGEERAKGNILERFSAQQFPDLHSELNLSSLELGDSALYFCASGRENSGNTIYFGEGSWLTVV.

This rearrangement joins TRBV5-6 to TRBJ2-2; D gene uncertain. V lost 1 base to trimming and J lost 3 bases, with 13 bases between them. Germline V gene lookup returns CDR1 SGHDT and CDR2 YYEEEE. The CDR3 totals 16 residues. CDR3 in DNA: TGTGCCAGCAGCTTGTGGCTAGGCGACCACACCGGGGAGCTGTTTTTT. Residues: CASSLWLGDHTGELFF. The full variable domain, in which reference TRBV5-6 and TRBJ2-2 provide the parts outside the CDR3, is DAGVTQSPTHLIKTRGQQVTLRCSPKSGHDTVSWYQQALGQGPQFIFQYYEEEERQRGNFPDRFSGHQFPNYSSELNVNALLLGDSALYLCASSLWLGDHTGELFFGEGSRLTVL.

This chain joins TRBV10-3 and TRBJ1-6, with D uncertain. Trimming removed 3 bases from V and 7 bases from J, with 4 bases in between. This CDR3 comprises 12 residues. Germline CDR1 reads ENHRY; CDR2 reads SYGVKD. The CDR3 DNA follows: TGTGCCATCAGTGATCAAAATTCACCCCTCCACTTT. Its translation: CAISDQNSPLHF.

The genes are TRBV7-2 and TRBJ2-7; 7 positions match TRBD1. The CDR3 consists of 13 residues. Germline CDR1 SGHTA, CDR2 FQGNSA. V lost 5 bases and J lost 5; bases outside the gene matches: 6. This CDR3 reads CASSPPGTDEQYF. In nucleotides, the CDR3 is TGTGCCAGCAGCCCGCCAGGGACAGACGAGCAGTACTTC.

This clone was seen a single time. This chain uses TRBV5-5 with TRBJ2-3; 13 positions match TRBD2. V lost 3 bases and J lost 3; bases outside the gene matches: 1. There are 15 residues in the CDR3. In germline, CDR1 is SGHKS, CDR2 YYEKEE (reference sequence). The CDR3, as DNA: TGTGCCAGCAGCTCACTAGCGGGAGGGACAGATACGCAGTATTTT. Its translation: CASSSLAGGTDTQYF.

The chain carries TRBV19 and TRBJ2-7; weak D call: TRBD1 (6 bases). The germline CDR1 and CDR2 sequences are LNHDA and SQIVND (reference sequence). The CDR3 contains 13 residues. Trimming shortened V by 4 bases and J by 4 bases, and 11 bases separated the two germline ends. CDR3 protein: CASSTSDSYEQYF. The CDR3 DNA is TGTGCCAGTAGTACATCGGACAGTTACGAGCAGTACTTC.

The CDR3: CASSLEEYSGNTIYF. CDR3 DNA sequence: TGTGCCAGCAGCTTAGAAGAGTACTCTGGAAACACCATATATTTT. The gene calls are TRBV7-2 and TRBJ1-3; D is ambiguous. The CDR3 spans 15 residues. Trimming stripped 1 base from V and 0 bases from J, with 7 bases between. The germline gives CDR1 SGHTA, CDR2 FQGNSA. The full variable domain, rest sourced from reference TRBV7-2 and TRBJ1-3, is GAGVSQSPSNKVTEKGKDVELRCDPISGHTALYWYRQSLGQGLEFLIYFQGNSAPDKSGLPSDRFSAERTGGSVSTLTIQRTQQEDSAVYLCASSLEEYSGNTIYFGEGSWLTVV.

The chain links TRBV14 to TRBJ2-5; D is ambiguous. The CDR3 covers 17 residues. Trimming left V 1 base short and J 2 bases short, with 17 bases between. Germline V lookup: CDR1 SGHDN, CDR2 FVKESK. Here the CDR3 DNA reads TGTGCCAGCAGCCAAGGTGCCGTAGCTTGGCTACAAGAGACCCAGTACTTC. Protein sequence: CASSQGAVAWLQETQYF.

This chain links TRBV3-1 (or the pseudogene TRBV3-2) with TRBJ2-1; TRBD2 matches 13 bases. Trimming at V came to 3 bases and at J to 8 bases, leaving 4 bases not matched to a gene. The CDR3 has 15 residues. Germline lookup yields CDR1 LGHDT and CDR2 YNNKEL (reference sequence). The CDR3 DNA sequence: TGTGCCAGCAGCCACACTAGCGGGAGGGCCTATGAGCAGTTCTTC. Translated, it gives CASSHTSGRAYEQFF.

The chain combines TRBV7-2 with TRBJ2-5, with 11 bases that match TRBD2. From germline, CDR1 is SGHTA and CDR2 FQGNSA. V shed 1 base and J 4 bases; nucleotides not matched to a gene: 11. The CDR3 contains 18 residues. The CDR3 sequence is CASSLEAPSGRRGETQYF. The CDR3 bases are TGTGCCAGCAGCTTAGAAGCTCCTAGCGGGAGGAGGGGAGAGACCCAGTACTTC.

CDR3 sequence (DNA): TGTGCCAGCGCACAGTCAGGGGGGCACACTGAAGCTTTCTTT. Translating it yields CASAQSGGHTEAFF. This chain links TRBV27 with TRBJ1-1; 7 bases match TRBD1. With V trimmed by 8 bases and J by 3 bases, 9 bases remained unmatched. Germline V CDR1 and CDR2: MNHEY, SMNVEV (reference sequence). This CDR3 is 14 amino acids long.

The V and J genes are TRBV3-1 (or the pseudogene TRBV3-2) and TRBJ1-2; weak D call: TRBD1 (5 bases). V gave up 5 bases and J gave up 8 bases, with 24 bases separating them. Germline V lookup: CDR1 LGHDT, CDR2 YNNKEL (reference sequence). This CDR3 is 16 amino acids long. CDR3: CASSSGDSISPSGYTF. CDR3 bases: TGTGCCAGCAGCTCAGGCGACAGTATATCTCCCAGCGGCTACACCTTC.

The genes are TRBV7-6 and TRBJ2-7; 9 bases match TRBD1. With 5 bases clipped from V and 4 bases from J, the junction kept 15 bases outside the gene matches. This CDR3 comprises 17 residues. Per the germline V gene, CDR1 is SGHVS and CDR2 is FNYEAQ. CDR3 region: CASSPSPPGQGSYEQYF. DNA for the CDR3: TGTGCCAGCAGCCCCTCCCCCCCGGGACAGGGAAGTTACGAGCAGTACTTC.